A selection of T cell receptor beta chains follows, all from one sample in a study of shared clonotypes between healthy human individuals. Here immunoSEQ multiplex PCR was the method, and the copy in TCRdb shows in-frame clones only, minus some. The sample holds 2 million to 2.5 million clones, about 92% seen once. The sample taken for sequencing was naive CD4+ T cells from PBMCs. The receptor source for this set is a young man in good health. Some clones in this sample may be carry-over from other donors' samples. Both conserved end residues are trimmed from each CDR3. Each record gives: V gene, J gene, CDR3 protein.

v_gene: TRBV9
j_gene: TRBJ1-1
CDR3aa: ASSAQVQGVTEAF

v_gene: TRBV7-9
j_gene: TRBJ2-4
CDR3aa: ASSLEGLTAGNIQY

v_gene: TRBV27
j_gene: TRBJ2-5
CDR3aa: ASRGQVWEQY

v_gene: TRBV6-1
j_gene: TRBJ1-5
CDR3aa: ASSARGGDQPQH

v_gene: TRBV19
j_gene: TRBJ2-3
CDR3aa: ASSISTPDTQY

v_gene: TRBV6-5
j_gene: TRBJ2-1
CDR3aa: ASSYLVTGSGNEQF

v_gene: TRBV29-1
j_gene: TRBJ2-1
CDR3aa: SVRRELNRQF

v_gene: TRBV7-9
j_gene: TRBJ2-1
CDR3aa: ASSISGGGHNEQF

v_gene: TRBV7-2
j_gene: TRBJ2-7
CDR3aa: ASRPTGVYEQY

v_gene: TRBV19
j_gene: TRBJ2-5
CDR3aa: APTPNRMGYQETQY

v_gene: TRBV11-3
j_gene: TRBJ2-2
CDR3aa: ASSSGTSGPTGELF

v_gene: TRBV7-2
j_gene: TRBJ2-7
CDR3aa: ASSLDSTKPGEY

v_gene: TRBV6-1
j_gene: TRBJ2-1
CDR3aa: ASPKEGKAYNEQF

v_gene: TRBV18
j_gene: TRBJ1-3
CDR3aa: ASSPNRFFSGNTIY

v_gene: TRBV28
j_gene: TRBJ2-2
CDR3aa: ASSLSSGRAFTGELF

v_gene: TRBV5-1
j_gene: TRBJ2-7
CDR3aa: ASSSGTGGYEQY

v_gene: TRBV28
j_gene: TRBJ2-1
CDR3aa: ASSPRTSGRRNEQF

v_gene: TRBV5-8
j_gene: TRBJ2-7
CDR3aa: ASSYATAYEQY

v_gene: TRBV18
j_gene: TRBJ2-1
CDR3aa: ASSPWTRRDYNEQF

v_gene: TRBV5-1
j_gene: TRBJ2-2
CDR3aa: ASSLLVDTGELF

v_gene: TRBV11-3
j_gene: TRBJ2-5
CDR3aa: ASSQIFGGRLQETQY

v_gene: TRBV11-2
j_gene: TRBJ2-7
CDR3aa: ASSFSGITVYEQY

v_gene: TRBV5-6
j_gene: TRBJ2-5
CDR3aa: ASSLRHRDGETQY

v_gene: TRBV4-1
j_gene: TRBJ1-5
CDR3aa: ASSQGGDRRYSNQPQH

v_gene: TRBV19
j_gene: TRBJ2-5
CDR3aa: ASSILGRIETQY

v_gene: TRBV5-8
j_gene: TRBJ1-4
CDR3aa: ASRPPGHKTTTNEKLF

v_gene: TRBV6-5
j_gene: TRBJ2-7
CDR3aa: ASSYSFEGSYEQY

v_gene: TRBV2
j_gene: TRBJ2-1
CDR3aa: ASSPGEVPNEQF

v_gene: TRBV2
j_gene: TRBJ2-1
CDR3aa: ASRNPGLTNEQF

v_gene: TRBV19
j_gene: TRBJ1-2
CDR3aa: ASSIVEGSGYT

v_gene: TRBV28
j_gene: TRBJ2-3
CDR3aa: ASTQVGDTQY

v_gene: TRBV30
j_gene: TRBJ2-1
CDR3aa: AWRTSKLGGNEQF

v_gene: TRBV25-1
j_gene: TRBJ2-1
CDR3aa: ASSEYQGASDSYNEQF

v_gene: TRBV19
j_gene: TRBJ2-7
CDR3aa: ASPYTGTSGFSLSGEQY

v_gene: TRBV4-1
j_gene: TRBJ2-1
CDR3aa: ASSQGHASGVNEQF

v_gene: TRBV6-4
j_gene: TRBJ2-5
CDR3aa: ASSETVRVRTEETQY

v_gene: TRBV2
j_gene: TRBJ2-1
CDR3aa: ASSEDGASGISNEQF

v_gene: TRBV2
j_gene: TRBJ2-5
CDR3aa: ASGLDRAETQY

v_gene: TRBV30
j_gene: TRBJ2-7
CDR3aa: AWGQGHEQY

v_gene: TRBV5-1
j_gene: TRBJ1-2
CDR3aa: ASSWGGQQNYGYT

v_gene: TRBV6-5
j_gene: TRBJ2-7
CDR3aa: ASSPASGSSYEQY

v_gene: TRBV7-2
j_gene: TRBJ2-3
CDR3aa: ASSFRQGISDTQY

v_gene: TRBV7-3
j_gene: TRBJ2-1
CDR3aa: ASSLGGEYNEQF

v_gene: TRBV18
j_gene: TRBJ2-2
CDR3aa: ASSSVPANTGELF

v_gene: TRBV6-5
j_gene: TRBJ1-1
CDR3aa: ASSYSRQGTGTEAF

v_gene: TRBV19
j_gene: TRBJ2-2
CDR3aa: ASSPGGSKTERSGELF

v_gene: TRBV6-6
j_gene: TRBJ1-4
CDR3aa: ASSYYSGQVF

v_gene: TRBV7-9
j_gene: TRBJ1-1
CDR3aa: ASSSGGTENTEAF

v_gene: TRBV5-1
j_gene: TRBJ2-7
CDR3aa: ASSPGGEGYEQY

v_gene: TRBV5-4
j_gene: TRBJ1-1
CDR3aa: ASSLPGRTLNTEAF

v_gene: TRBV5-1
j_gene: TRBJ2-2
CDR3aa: ASSLEGVPGELF

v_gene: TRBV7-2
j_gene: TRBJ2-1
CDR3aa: ASRAHGTSSYNEQF